This T cell receptor (beta chain) was identified in a study of CD8 T cells in ankylosing spondylitis (dated by TCRdb to 2016 to 2017). Background on the whole study: T cell receptor beta repertoires were profiled in healthy donors and ankylosing spondylitis patients so that disease-linked TCR variants could be found. In total, the full study cohort was made up of 110 or so healthy donors and roughly 27 ankylosing spondylitis patients. Peripheral blood was sampled, and synovial fluid was also collected from ankylosing spondylitis patients.

This clonotype has more than one count but fewer than ten. The antigen it recognizes is unknown. It has no much larger one-base neighbor in the sample; base qualities were not kept. From cysteine to phenylalanine, the CDR3 is 16 amino acids long. Only the CDR3 DNA stays, 48 bases, in frame from base 1. The germline V gene (reference sequence) sets CDR1 to MNHEY and CDR2 to SMNVEV. V trim: 7 bases; J trim: 8 bases; unmatched bases: 15. The study at large found these results: A CD8+ phenotype was shown by the disease-linked clones, which were found at relatively low frequencies in peripheral blood. Blood from ankylosing spondylitis patients appeared to be characterized by a TCR beta motif made up of seven or eight highly homologous amino acid variants. Some motif variants had previously been reported in the synovial fluid and blood of reactive arthritis patients, which suggests shared mechanisms of disease initiation. According to the report, matched synovial fluid samples from ankylosing spondylitis patients were significantly enriched for the disease-linked clones.

The instrument was an Illumina HiSeq 2500. TCR beta libraries were prepared by quantitative 5'-RACE with molecular barcodes. The paper's processing steps were these. Disease-linked TCR variants were identified with a new computational method built on a probabilistic model of VDJ rearrangement. TCRdb's own reprocessing of the public reads used fastp at Q25 and MiXCR and kept productive beta chains. When rows share a CDR3 protein, they turn into one entry using the most common DNA and genes. The V and J calls were not made by the authors but by TCRdb's processing. Recorded for this sample are hundreds of thousands of distinct CDR3 sequences; 17% of them occurred a single time. Of the sample, approximately 0.93% falls within the top ten clones.

The V and J genes are TRBV27 and TRBJ2-1, and 9 bases in between align with TRBD2. The TCR was taken from a male donor with ankylosing spondylitis. The sample was blood, either unsorted or a sorted T cell fraction (not recorded which). The nucleotides read TGTGCCAGCACCAAGGTGGGGGGCGGGGGGGCTTATGAGCAGTTCTTC. Its translation reads: CASTKVGGGGAYEQFF.